These 18 T cell receptor beta chains were all obtained from the same sample, sequenced in a study of neoadjuvant anti-PD-1 for oral cavity cancer. TCRdb's table, derived via immunoSEQ multiplex PCR, lists solely in-frame clones and lacks some. The sample lists 60,000 to 80,000 clones; 79% were seen once. Sequencing was performed on PBMCs, taken before nivolumab (anti-PD-1) treatment. The origin of the receptors is a person between 40 and 80 years old with oral cavity squamous cell carcinoma.

The V call is TRBV27, the J call TRBJ2-7; tentatively, D is TRBD2 (6 bases). The CDR3 is 13 residues long. V lost 10 bases, J lost 3 bases, and 16 bases lay in between. Germline V gene lookup returns CDR1 MNHEY and CDR2 SMNVEV (reference sequence). The CDR3 here is CAISPGLYYEQYF. The CDR3 bases are TGTGCCATCTCACCGGGACTGTACTACGAGCAGTACTTC.

The chain carries TRBV19 and TRBJ1-2, with TRBD1 as a possible D gene (5 bases). The V gene lost 6 bases and the J gene lost 2 bases, with 19 bases spanning the gap. CDR1 and CDR2 (germline): LNHDA, SQIVND (reference sequence). The CDR3 runs 16 residues. The CDR3 here is CASSHAGVGANYGYTF. The CDR3 DNA sequence: TGTGCCAGTAGCCACGCTGGGGTAGGGGCAAACTATGGCTACACCTTC.

This clone has a single count. CDR3 protein: CASSPGLGETQYF. The CDR3 DNA sequence: TGTGCCAGCAGCCCGGGTCTCGGGGAGACCCAGTACTTC. The chain combines TRBV7-9 with TRBJ2-5; D call uncertain. Germline V lookup: CDR1 SEHNR, CDR2 FQNEAQ (reference sequence). Trimming removed 5 bases from V and 5 bases from J, with 12 bases in between. CDR3 length equals 13 residues.

The chain combines TRBV2 with TRBJ1-5; TRBD1 might be the D (5 bases). CDR1 is SNHLY, CDR2 FYNNEI, per germline. Trimming pared 7 bases from V and 2 bases from J, leaving 15 bases between. The CDR3 spans 15 residues. The CDR3 reads CASIRDLTGNQPQHF. Written as DNA, the CDR3 is TGTGCCAGCATTCGGGACCTGACTGGCAATCAGCCCCAGCATTTT.

The rearrangement joins TRBV30 to TRBJ1-1; D possibly corresponds to TRBD1 (6 bases). The CDR3 has 12 residues. V was shortened by 7 bases and J by 4 bases, with 13 bases between the two germline ends. Germline values: CDR1 GTSNPN, CDR2 SVGIG (reference sequence). CDR3 coding DNA: TGTGCCTCCGGACAGTTCGGCACTGAAGCTTTCTTT. Translated, it gives CASGQFGTEAFF.

The chain joins TRBV14 to TRBJ2-3; D perhaps matches TRBD2 (7 bases). Deletions cut 2 bases from V and 1 base from J, with 10 bases between. This CDR3 is 15 amino acids long. The V gene's germline CDR1 is SGHDN and CDR2 FVKESK. The CDR3 DNA reads TGTGCCAGCAGCCAATGGGGGGGCGGCACAGATACGCAGTATTTT. This sequence encodes CASSQWGGGTDTQYF.

The chain employs TRBV5-1 and TRBJ2-5, with 11 bases lining up with TRBD2. This CDR3 comprises 14 residues. V was clipped by 4 bases and J by 4 bases; unmatched bases: 3. Germline V gene data show CDR1 as SGHRS and CDR2 as YFSETQ. The CDR3 region has the DNA TGCGCCAGCAGCCCCGGGACTAGCGGAGAGACCCAGTACTTC. Translated: CASSPGTSGETQYF. The entire variable domain, with the rest obtained from reference TRBV5-1 and TRBJ2-5, is as follows: KAGVTQTPRYLIKTRGQQVTLSCSPISGHRSVSWYQQTPGQGLQFLFEYFSETQRNKGNFPGRFSGRQFSNSRSEMNVSTLELGDSALYLCASSPGTSGETQYFGPGTRLLVL.

In DNA form, the CDR3 reads TGTGCCAGCAGTGAACAATCGGGTGTAAGGGCCTCCTACGAGCAGTACTTC. Translated, it gives CASSEQSGVRASYEQYF. The rearrangement uses TRBV6-1 and TRBJ2-7; D uncertain. V was pared by 2 bases and J by 0 bases, with 17 bases between. Per the germline V gene, CDR1 is MNHNS and CDR2 is SASEGT. CDR3 length equals 17 residues.

This clone occurred once. V usage is TRBV5-5 and J usage is TRBJ1-1; D not certain. The V gene lost 2 bases and the J gene lost 5 bases, with 13 bases spanning the gap. The CDR3 extends over 14 amino acids. From germline, CDR1 is SGHKS and CDR2 YYEKEE (reference sequence). CDR3 sequence reads: CASSLIRTPTEAFF. For the CDR3, the DNA is TGTGCCAGCAGCTTAATAAGGACCCCGACTGAAGCTTTCTTT.

The chain carries TRBV6-1 and TRBJ1-2; D is undetermined. V was cut by 2 bases and J by 4 bases, with 11 bases left in between. Germline CDR1 is MNHNS and CDR2 is SASEGT. This CDR3 comprises 14 residues. In DNA, the CDR3 is TGTGCCAGCAGTGAAACTCGGGCACGCTATGGCTACACCTTC. Translation gives CASSETRARYGYTF.

The gene calls are TRBV10-2 and TRBJ2-3; TRBD2 matches at 10 bases. The V segment lost 4 bases and the J segment 0 bases; nucleotides outside the gene matches: 10. CDR1 and CDR2 from the germline V gene are WSHSY and SAAADI. The CDR3 has 18 residues. The CDR3 nucleotides read TGCGCCAGCAGTGTGAGGCTAGCGGGGGCCCTTAGCACAGATACGCAGTATTTT. Residues: CASSVRLAGALSTDTQYF.

This clone has a single count. The chain uses TRBV19 and TRBJ1-2, with D possibly TRBD1 on 5 matching bases. Trimming left V 1 base short and J 6 bases short, with 12 bases between. Per germline, CDR1 LNHDA and CDR2 SQIVND (reference sequence). This CDR3 comprises 14 residues. CDR3 in amino acids: CASSIGGERDGYTF. The CDR3 region has the DNA TGTGCCAGTAGTATAGGAGGGGAGCGTGATGGCTACACCTTC.

V gene TRBV10-3 combines with J gene TRBJ1-1; no firm D call. Trimming shortened V by 7 bases and J by 2 bases, and 14 bases separated the two germline ends. The CDR3 runs to 14 residues. Germline V lookup: CDR1 ENHRY, CDR2 SYGVKD. The CDR3 reads CAINDLGINTEAFF. The CDR3 DNA follows: TGTGCCATCAACGACCTCGGGATTAACACTGAAGCTTTCTTT.

The chain employs TRBV7-9 and TRBJ1-3; D not certain. The ends were cut back, 5 bases at V and 0 bases at J, with 8 bases in the middle. This CDR3 region has 14 residues. Germline CDR1 is SEHNR and CDR2 is FQNEAQ (reference sequence). The CDR3 nucleotides read TGTGCCAGCAGCCGGGTGTCCTCTGGAAACACCATATATTTT. It yields the protein CASSRVSSGNTIYF.

The sample holds a few counts of this clone. The chain joins TRBV7-9 to TRBJ1-6; D ambiguous. The CDR3 runs 13 residues. V was pared by 3 bases and J by 13 bases, with 13 bases between. Germline assignment: CDR1 SEHNR and CDR2 FQNEAQ (reference sequence). CDR3 in amino acids: CASSFPPAYPLHF. CDR3 in DNA: TGTGCCAGCAGCTTCCCTCCGGCCTACCCCCTCCACTTT.

The chain links TRBV2 to TRBJ2-5; TRBD1 might be the D (6 bases). Trimming left V 10 bases short and J 1 base short, with 25 bases between. The CDR3 runs 17 residues. Per germline, CDR1 SNHLY and CDR2 FYNNEI. The chain's CDR3 is CATQGWAGTSPQETQYF. The CDR3 region has the DNA TGTGCCACCCAGGGGTGGGCAGGTACGAGCCCCCAAGAGACCCAGTACTTC.

The gene calls are TRBV6-1 and TRBJ1-1; no definite D call. Germline CDR1 reads MNHNS; CDR2 reads SASEGT. The CDR3 loop spans 13 amino acids. Deletions cut 4 bases from V and 1 base from J, with 7 bases between. DNA of the CDR3: TGTGCCAGCAGTGTTAATAGGAACACTGAAGCTTTCTTT. Encoded protein: CASSVNRNTEAFF.

J is TRBJ2-6 and V is TRBV19; D gene ambiguous. The CDR3 consists of 16 residues. Germline CDR1 LNHDA, CDR2 SQIVND (reference sequence). V was trimmed by 1 base and J by 1 base, leaving 8 bases between them. CDR3 nucleotides: TGTGCCAGTAGTATAGCACCCTTATCTGGGGCCAACGTCCTGACTTTC. It yields the protein CASSIAPLSGANVLTF.